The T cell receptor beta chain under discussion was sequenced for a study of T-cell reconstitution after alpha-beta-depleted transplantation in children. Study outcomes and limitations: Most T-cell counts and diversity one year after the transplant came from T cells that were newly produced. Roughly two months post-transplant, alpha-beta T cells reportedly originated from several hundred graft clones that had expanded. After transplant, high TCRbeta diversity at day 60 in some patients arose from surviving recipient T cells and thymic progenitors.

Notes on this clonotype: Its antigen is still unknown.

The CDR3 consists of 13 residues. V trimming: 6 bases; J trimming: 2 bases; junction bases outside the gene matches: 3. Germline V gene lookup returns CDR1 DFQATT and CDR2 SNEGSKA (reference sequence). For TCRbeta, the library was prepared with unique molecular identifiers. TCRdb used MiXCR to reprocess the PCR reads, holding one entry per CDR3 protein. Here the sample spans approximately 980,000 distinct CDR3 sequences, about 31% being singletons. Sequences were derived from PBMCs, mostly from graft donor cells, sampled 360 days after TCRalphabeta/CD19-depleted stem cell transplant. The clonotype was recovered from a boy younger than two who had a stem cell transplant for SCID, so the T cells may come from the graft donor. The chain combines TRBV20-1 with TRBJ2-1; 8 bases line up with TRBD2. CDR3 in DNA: TGCAGTGCCTTTAGCGGGGCCTACAATGAGCAGTTCTTC. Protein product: CSAFSGAYNEQFF.